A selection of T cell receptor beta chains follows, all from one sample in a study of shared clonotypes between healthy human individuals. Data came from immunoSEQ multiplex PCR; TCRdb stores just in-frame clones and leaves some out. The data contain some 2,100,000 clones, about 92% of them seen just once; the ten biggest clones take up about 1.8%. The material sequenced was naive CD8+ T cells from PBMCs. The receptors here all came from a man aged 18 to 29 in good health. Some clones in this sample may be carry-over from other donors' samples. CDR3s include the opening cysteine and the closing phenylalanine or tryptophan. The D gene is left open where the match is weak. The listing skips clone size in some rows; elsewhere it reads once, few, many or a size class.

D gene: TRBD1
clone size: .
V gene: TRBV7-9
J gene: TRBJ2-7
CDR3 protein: CASSPRQGSYEQYF
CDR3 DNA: TGTGCCAGCAGCCCTCGACAGGGGAGCTACGAGCAGTACTTC

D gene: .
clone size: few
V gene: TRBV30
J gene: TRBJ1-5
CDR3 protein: CAWSVSLHQPQHF
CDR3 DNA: TGTGCCTGGAGTGTATCTCTTCATCAGCCCCAGCATTTT

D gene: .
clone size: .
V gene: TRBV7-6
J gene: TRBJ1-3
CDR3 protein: CASSLAPEDSGNTIYF
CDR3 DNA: TGTGCCAGCAGCTTAGCCCCGGAGGACTCTGGAAACACCATATATTTT

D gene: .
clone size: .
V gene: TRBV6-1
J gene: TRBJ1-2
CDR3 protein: CASSEVDPHGYTF
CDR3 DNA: TGTGCCAGCAGTGAAGTGGACCCTCATGGCTACACCTTC

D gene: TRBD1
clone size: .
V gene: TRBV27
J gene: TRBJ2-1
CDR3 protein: CASSYDRGKSDEQFF
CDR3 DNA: TGTGCCAGCAGTTACGACAGGGGGAAGTCAGATGAGCAGTTCTTC

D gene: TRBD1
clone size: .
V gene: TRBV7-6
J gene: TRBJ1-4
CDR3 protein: CASSLTTGVNEKLFF
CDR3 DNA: TGTGCCAGCAGCTTAACAACAGGGGTTAATGAAAAACTGTTTTTT

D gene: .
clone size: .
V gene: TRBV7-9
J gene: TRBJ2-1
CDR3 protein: CASSLAAHEQFF
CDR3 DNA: TGTGCCAGCAGCTTGGCGGCCCATGAGCAGTTCTTC

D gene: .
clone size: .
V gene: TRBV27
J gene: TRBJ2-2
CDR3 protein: CASSTREGQNTGELFF
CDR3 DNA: TGTGCCAGCAGCACACGCGAGGGACAGAACACCGGGGAGCTGTTTTTT

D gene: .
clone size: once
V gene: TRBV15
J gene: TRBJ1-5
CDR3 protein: CATSRSMKPQHF
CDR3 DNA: TGTGCCACCAGCCGGAGTATGAAGCCCCAGCATTTT

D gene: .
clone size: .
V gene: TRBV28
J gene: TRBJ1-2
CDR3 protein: CASTPRVADDNNYGYTF
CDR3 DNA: TGTGCCAGCACCCCCCGTGTGGCAGACGATAATAACTATGGCTACACCTTC

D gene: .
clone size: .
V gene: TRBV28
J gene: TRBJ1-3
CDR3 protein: CASSLKGRGETIYF
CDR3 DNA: TGTGCCAGCAGTTTAAAAGGGAGGGGGGAGACCATATATTTT

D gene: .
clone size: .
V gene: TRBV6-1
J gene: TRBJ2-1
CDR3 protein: CASSEGRGNEQFF
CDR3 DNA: TGTGCCAGCAGTGAAGGCAGGGGTAATGAGCAGTTCTTC

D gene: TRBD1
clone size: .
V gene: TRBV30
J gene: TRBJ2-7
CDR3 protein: CAWSPPMTGHLHEQYF
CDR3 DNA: TGTGCCTGGAGTCCGCCAATGACAGGGCATCTCCACGAGCAGTACTTC

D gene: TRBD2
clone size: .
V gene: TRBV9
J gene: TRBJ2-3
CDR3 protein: CASSLTLAGRTDTQYF
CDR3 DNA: TGTGCCAGCAGCTTGACCTTAGCGGGACGCACAGATACGCAGTATTTT

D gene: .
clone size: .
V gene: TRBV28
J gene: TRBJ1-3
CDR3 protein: CASSFRGSGNTIYF
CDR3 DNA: TGTGCCAGCAGCTTTAGAGGATCAGGAAACACCATATATTTT

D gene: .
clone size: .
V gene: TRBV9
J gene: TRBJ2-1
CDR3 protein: CASSVENARYNEQFF
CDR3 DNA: TGTGCCAGCAGCGTAGAGAACGCTCGGTACAATGAGCAGTTCTTC

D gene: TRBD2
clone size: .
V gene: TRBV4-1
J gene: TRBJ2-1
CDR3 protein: CASSLKSGSIEQFF
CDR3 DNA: TGCGCCAGCAGCCTGAAAAGCGGGAGTATTGAGCAGTTCTTC

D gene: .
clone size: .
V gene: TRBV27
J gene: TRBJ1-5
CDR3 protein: CASSLNPGRPQHF
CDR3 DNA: TGTGCCAGCAGCCTCAACCCCGGGCGTCCCCAGCATTTT

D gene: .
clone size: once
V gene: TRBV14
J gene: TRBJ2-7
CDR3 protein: CASSQAWYEQYF
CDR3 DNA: TGTGCCAGCAGCCAAGCGTGGTACGAGCAGTACTTC

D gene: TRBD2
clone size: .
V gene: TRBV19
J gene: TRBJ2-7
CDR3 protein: CASRLAGEGEQYF
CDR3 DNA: TGTGCCAGTAGGTTAGCGGGAGAAGGCGAGCAGTACTTC

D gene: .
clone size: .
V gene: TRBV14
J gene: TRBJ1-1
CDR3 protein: CASSQGIIRDENTEAFF
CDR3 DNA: TGTGCCAGCAGCCAAGGCATTATTCGGGACGAGAACACTGAAGCTTTCTTT

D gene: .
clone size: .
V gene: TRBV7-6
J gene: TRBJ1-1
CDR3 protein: CASSIGVGTEAFF
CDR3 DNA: TGTGCCAGCAGCATAGGGGTGGGCACTGAAGCTTTCTTT

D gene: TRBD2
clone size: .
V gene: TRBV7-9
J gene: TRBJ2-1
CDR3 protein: CASSSRLAGELNEQFF
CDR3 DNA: TGTGCCAGCAGCTCCAGACTAGCGGGAGAACTGAATGAGCAGTTCTTC

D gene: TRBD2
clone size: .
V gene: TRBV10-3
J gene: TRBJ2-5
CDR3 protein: CATTTSGSSAETQYF
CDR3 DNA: TGTGCCACCACCACTAGCGGGAGCTCCGCCGAGACCCAGTACTTC

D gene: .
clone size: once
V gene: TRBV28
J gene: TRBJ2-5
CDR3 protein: CASSFWVQKGQYF
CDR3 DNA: TGTGCCAGCAGTTTTTGGGTGCAGAAGGGCCAGTACTTC

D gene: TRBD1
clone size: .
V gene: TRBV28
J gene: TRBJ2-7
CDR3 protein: CASSFIGQGSEQYF
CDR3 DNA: TGTGCCAGCAGTTTTATAGGACAGGGCTCCGAGCAGTACTTC

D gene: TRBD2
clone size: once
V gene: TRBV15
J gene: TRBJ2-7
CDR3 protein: CATSNHPTSGSYEQYF
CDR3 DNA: TGTGCCACCAGCAACCACCCGACTAGCGGCTCCTACGAGCAGTACTTC

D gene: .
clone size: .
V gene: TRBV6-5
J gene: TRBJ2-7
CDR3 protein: CASSYSGIEQYF
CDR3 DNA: TGTGCCAGCAGTTACTCCGGGATCGAGCAGTACTTC

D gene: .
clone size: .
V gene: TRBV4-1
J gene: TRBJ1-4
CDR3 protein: CASSQDEVVGRPTNEKLFF
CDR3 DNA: TGCGCCAGCAGCCAAGATGAGGTGGTCGGGAGACCAACTAATGAAAAACTGTTTTTT

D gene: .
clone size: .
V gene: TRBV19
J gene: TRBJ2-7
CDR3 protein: CASSRGPSYEQYF
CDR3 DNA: TGTGCCAGTAGTAGAGGACCGTCCTACGAGCAGTACTTC

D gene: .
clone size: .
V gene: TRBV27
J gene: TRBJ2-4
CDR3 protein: CASSLTAYSLAKNIQYF
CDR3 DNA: TGTGCCAGCAGTTTGACGGCTTACTCTCTAGCCAAAAACATTCAGTACTTC

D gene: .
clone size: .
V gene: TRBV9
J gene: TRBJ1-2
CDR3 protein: CASSVATDSRPGFYGYTF
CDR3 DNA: TGTGCCAGCAGCGTAGCTACGGACAGTAGGCCCGGGTTTTATGGCTACACCTTC

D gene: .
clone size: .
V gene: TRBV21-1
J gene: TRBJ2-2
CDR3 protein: CANLEGAGNTGELFF
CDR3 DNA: TGTGCCAACTTAGAGGGGGCAGGGAACACCGGGGAGCTGTTTTTT

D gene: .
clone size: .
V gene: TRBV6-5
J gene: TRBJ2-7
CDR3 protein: CASALTGSVSYEQYF
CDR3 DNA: TGTGCCAGCGCGTTAACAGGGTCTGTCTCCTACGAGCAGTACTTC

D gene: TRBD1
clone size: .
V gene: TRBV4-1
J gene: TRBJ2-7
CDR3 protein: CASSYGQGALDEQYF
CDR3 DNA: TGCGCCAGCAGCTATGGACAGGGGGCTCTGGACGAGCAGTACTTC

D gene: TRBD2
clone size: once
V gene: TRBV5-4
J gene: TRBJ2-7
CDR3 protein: CASSLGLAGVFHEQYF
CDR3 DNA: TGTGCCAGCAGCTTGGGGTTAGCGGGAGTCTTCCACGAGCAGTACTTC

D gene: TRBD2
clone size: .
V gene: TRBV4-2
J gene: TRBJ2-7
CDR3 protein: CASSQEAGAGPYEQYF
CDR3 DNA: TGTGCCAGCAGCCAAGAAGCGGGAGCCGGGCCCTACGAGCAGTACTTC

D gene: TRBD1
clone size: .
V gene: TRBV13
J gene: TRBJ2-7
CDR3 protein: CASSSVMTGASDEQYF
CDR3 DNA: TGTGCCAGCAGCTCAGTAATGACAGGGGCCTCGGACGAGCAGTACTTC

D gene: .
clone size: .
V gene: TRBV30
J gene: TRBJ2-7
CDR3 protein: CAWREGTAYEQYF
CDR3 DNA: TGTGCCTGGAGAGAAGGGACCGCCTACGAGCAGTACTTC

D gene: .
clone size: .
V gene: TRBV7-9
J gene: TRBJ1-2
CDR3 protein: CASSPHRTANYGYTF
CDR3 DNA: TGTGCCAGCAGCCCCCATCGGACGGCTAACTATGGCTACACCTTC

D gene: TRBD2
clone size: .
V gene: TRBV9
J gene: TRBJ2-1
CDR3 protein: CASSVEGGLAGGPGHEQFF
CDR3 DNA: TGTGCCAGCAGCGTAGAGGGGGGACTAGCGGGAGGGCCGGGTCATGAGCAGTTCTTC

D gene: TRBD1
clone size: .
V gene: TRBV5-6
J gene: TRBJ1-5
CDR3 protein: CASSLGQGGIQPQHF
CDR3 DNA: TGTGCCAGCAGCTTGGGTCAGGGGGGGATTCAGCCCCAGCATTTT

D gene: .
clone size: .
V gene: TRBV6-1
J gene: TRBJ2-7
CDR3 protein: CASRDSAYEQYF
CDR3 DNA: TGTGCCAGCAGGGACAGCGCCTACGAGCAGTACTTC

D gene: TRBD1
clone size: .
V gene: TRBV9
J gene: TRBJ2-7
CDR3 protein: CASSEGRQGYEQYF
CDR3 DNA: TGTGCCAGCAGCGAGGGAAGACAGGGGTACGAGCAGTACTTC

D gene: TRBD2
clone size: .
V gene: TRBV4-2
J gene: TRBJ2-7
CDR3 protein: CASSQEVDMAGGTYEQYF
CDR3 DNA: TGTGCCAGCAGCCAAGAAGTAGATATGGCGGGAGGGACTTACGAGCAGTACTTC

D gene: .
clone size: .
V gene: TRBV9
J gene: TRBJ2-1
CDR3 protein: CASSVDLTDYNEQFF
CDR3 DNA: TGTGCCAGCAGCGTAGACCTGACGGACTACAATGAGCAGTTCTTC

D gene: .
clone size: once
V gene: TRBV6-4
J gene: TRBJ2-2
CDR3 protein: CASSDSHRGTGELFF
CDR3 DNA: TGTGCCAGCAGTGACTCGCATCGGGGGACCGGGGAGCTGTTTTTT

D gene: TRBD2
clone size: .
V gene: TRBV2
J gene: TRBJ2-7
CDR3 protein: CASIRTSGSPNEQYF
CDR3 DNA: TGTGCCAGCATTCGAACTAGCGGGAGCCCCAACGAGCAGTACTTC

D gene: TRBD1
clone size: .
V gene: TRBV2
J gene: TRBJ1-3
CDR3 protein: CASSDVDRELFGNTIYF
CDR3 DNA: TGTGCCAGCAGTGATGTGGACAGGGAATTGTTTGGAAACACCATATATTTT

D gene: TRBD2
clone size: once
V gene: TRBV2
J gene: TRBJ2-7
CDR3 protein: CASSIRWTSGKGVLGYEQYF
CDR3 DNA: TGTGCCAGCAGCATTCGCTGGACTAGCGGGAAGGGGGTTTTGGGCTACGAGCAGTACTTC

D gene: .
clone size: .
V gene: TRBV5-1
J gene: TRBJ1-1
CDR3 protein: CASSRGTEAFF
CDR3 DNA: TGCGCCAGCAGCAGGGGCACTGAAGCTTTCTTT

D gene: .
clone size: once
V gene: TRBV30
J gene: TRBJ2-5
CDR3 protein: CAWSSRQGQRGTQYF
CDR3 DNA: TGTGCCTGGAGTTCCCGACAGGGGCAGCGGGGGACCCAGTACTTC